This is a list of T cell receptor beta chains from one sample in a study of T cell responses to AZD1222 COVID-19 vaccine. Some clones are missing from TCRdb's copy, which holds only in-frame ones; the method was immunoSEQ multiplex PCR. Of 85,000 to 120,000 clones in the sample, roughly nine tenths are singletons; the top ten hold about 4.9%. Sample: peripheral blood, taken on day 0 of AZD1222 vaccination. The origin of the receptors is an adult in good health. The CDR3 runs from the conserved cysteine through the conserved F or W. A D gene is named only where the DNA matches it firmly. Not all rows give a size; the values are once, few, many and, for expanded clones, a class.

V: TRBV27; D: .; size: .; J: TRBJ1-1; CDR3: CASPVPRRDTEAFF; DNA: TGTGCCAGCCCCGTTCCCCGTAGGGACACTGAAGCTTTCTTT
V: TRBV7-2; D: .; size: .; J: TRBJ2-7; CDR3: CASSLSRQRRTYEQYF; DNA: TGTGCCAGCAGCTTATCCAGACAGCGCCGTACCTACGAGCAGTACTTC
V: TRBV6-5; D: .; size: .; J: TRBJ1-4; CDR3: CASSPQGNEKLFF; DNA: TGTGCCAGCAGTCCACAGGGAAATGAAAAACTGTTTTTT
V: TRBV2; D: .; size: once; J: TRBJ2-7; CDR3: CASRGERNKISYEQYF; DNA: TGTGCCAGCAGGGGGGAAAGGAACAAGATCTCCTACGAGCAGTACTTC
V: TRBV6-5; D: .; size: once; J: TRBJ2-1; CDR3: CASSSQGRRTYNEQFF; DNA: TGTGCCAGCAGTTCCCAGGGGCGGAGGACCTACAATGAGCAGTTCTTC
V: TRBV24-1; D: .; size: .; J: TRBJ1-2; CDR3: CATSDRTESGYTF; DNA: TGTGCCACCAGTGATCGGACAGAGTCTGGCTACACCTTC
V: TRBV3-1/TRBV3-2; D: .; size: few; J: TRBJ1-1; CDR3: CASSQRRDGEAFF; DNA: TGTGCCAGCAGCCAAAGACGAGACGGTGAAGCTTTCTTT
V: TRBV19; D: TRBD1; size: once; J: TRBJ2-7; CDR3: CASRQDQQGIYEQYF; DNA: TGTGCCAGTAGGCAAGACCAACAGGGGATCTACGAGCAGTACTTC
V: TRBV6-1; D: .; size: .; J: TRBJ1-1; CDR3: CASSEGAVNTEAFF; DNA: TGTGCCAGCAGTGAAGGGGCGGTGAACACTGAAGCTTTCTTT
V: TRBV19; D: .; size: .; J: TRBJ1-2; CDR3: CASSIADIQGYTF; DNA: TGTGCCAGTAGTATAGCGGACATTCAGGGCTACACCTTC
V: TRBV5-1; D: .; size: .; J: TRBJ2-7; CDR3: CASSLAASNEQYF; DNA: TGCGCCAGCAGCTTGGCGGCTAGCAACGAGCAGTACTTC
V: TRBV5-6; D: .; size: .; J: TRBJ2-7; CDR3: CASSLGGRGHEQYF; DNA: TGTGCCAGCAGCTTGGGGGGGAGAGGGCACGAGCAGTACTTC
V: TRBV19; D: .; size: .; J: TRBJ2-7; CDR3: CASSISFSDSYEQYF; DNA: TGTGCCAGTAGTATCAGTTTTTCGGATTCCTACGAGCAGTACTTC
V: TRBV27; D: .; size: .; J: TRBJ2-7; CDR3: CASSRTGSSGEQYF; DNA: TGTGCCAGCAGCCGAACCGGGTCTTCCGGCGAGCAGTACTTC
V: TRBV28; D: .; size: .; J: TRBJ1-3; CDR3: CASSLYPDTIYF; DNA: TGTGCCAGCAGTTTATATCCAGACACCATATATTTT
V: TRBV6-5; D: .; size: few; J: TRBJ1-6; CDR3: CASRLGTAGSPLHF; DNA: TGTGCCAGCAGGCTGGGGACTGCCGGATCACCCCTCCACTTT
V: TRBV19; D: .; size: .; J: TRBJ2-7; CDR3: CASSIDRGSYEQYF; DNA: TGTGCCAGTAGTATAGACAGGGGTTCCTACGAGCAGTACTTC
V: TRBV5-4; D: .; size: .; J: TRBJ2-5; CDR3: CASSFLEETQYF; DNA: TGTGCCAGCAGCTTCCTGGAGGAGACCCAGTACTTC
V: TRBV7-9; D: .; size: .; J: TRBJ2-1; CDR3: CASSLVGVQDEQFF; DNA: TGTGCCAGCAGCTTAGTCGGGGTGCAGGATGAGCAGTTCTTC
V: TRBV27; D: .; size: .; J: TRBJ2-5; CDR3: CASSFRDGEETQYF; DNA: TGTGCCAGCAGTTTCAGGGATGGGGAAGAGACCCAGTACTTC
V: TRBV7-2; D: .; size: .; J: TRBJ2-5; CDR3: CASSSRGARAETQYF; DNA: TGTGCCAGCAGCTCTCGAGGGGCCAGGGCGGAGACCCAGTACTTC
V: TRBV7-2; D: TRBD1; size: .; J: TRBJ2-2; CDR3: CASSLASAGGAGRELFF; DNA: TGTGCCAGCAGCTTAGCAAGCGCAGGGGGCGCGGGGAGGGAGCTGTTTTTT
V: TRBV28; D: .; size: .; J: TRBJ1-2; CDR3: CASSAGFDYGYTF; DNA: TGTGCCAGCTCAGCAGGGTTTGACTATGGCTACACCTTC
V: TRBV5-1; D: .; size: .; J: TRBJ1-4; CDR3: CASSPDGGSTNEKLFF; DNA: TGCGCCAGCAGCCCAGATGGGGGGTCAACTAATGAAAAACTGTTTTTT
V: TRBV5-6; D: .; size: .; J: TRBJ2-7; CDR3: CASSLRFRDKLSYEQYF; DNA: TGTGCCAGCAGCTTGCGGTTCCGGGACAAACTTTCCTACGAGCAGTACTTC
V: TRBV4-1; D: .; size: once; J: TRBJ1-4; CDR3: CASSQGPFLATTNEKLFF; DNA: TGCGCCAGCAGCCAAGGCCCCTTCCTAGCGACAACTAATGAAAAACTGTTTTTT
V: TRBV6-2/TRBV6-3; D: .; size: medium-sized; J: TRBJ2-7; CDR3: CASSYWTYEQYF; DNA: TGTGCCAGCAGTTATTGGACATACGAGCAGTACTTC
V: TRBV28; D: TRBD1; size: .; J: TRBJ1-5; CDR3: CASSFPHRRDRDSNQPQHF; DNA: TGTGCCAGCAGTTTTCCCCACCGCCGAGACAGGGATAGCAATCAGCCCCAGCATTTT
V: TRBV5-1; D: .; size: .; J: TRBJ1-1; CDR3: CASSSSPSDTEAFF; DNA: TGCGCCAGCAGCTCCAGCCCCTCCGACACTGAAGCTTTCTTT
V: TRBV5-1; D: TRBD1; size: .; J: TRBJ2-7; CDR3: CASSSDRGTYEQYF; DNA: TGCGCCAGCAGCTCGGACAGGGGAACCTACGAGCAGTACTTC
V: TRBV6-5; D: .; size: .; J: TRBJ1-1; CDR3: CASSYAGQLNTEAFF; DNA: TGTGCCAGCAGTTACGCCGGACAGCTGAACACTGAAGCTTTCTTT
V: TRBV11-2; D: .; size: .; J: TRBJ1-1; CDR3: CASSLWGVGNTEAFF; DNA: TGTGCCAGCAGCCTCTGGGGGGTGGGGAACACTGAAGCTTTCTTT
V: TRBV7-3; D: TRBD2; size: .; J: TRBJ2-3; CDR3: CASSLTWVAGNTQYF; DNA: TGTGCCAGCAGCTTAACGTGGGTAGCGGGGAATACGCAGTATTTT
V: TRBV5-4; D: .; size: .; J: TRBJ1-4; CDR3: CASSAAGALGEKLFF; DNA: TGTGCCAGCAGCGCGGCGGGGGCACTGGGGGAAAAACTGTTTTTT
V: TRBV6-5; D: .; size: .; J: TRBJ1-1; CDR3: CASSYRGDTEAFF; DNA: TGTGCCAGCAGTTACAGGGGGGACACTGAAGCTTTCTTT
V: TRBV5-1; D: TRBD2; size: .; J: TRBJ2-2; CDR3: CASSLEGTTTGELFF; DNA: TGCGCCAGCAGCTTGGAAGGGACTACCACCGGGGAGCTGTTTTTT
V: TRBV7-2; D: .; size: .; J: TRBJ2-3; CDR3: CASSLDPGAFGDTQYF; DNA: TGTGCCAGCAGCTTAGATCCGGGGGCCTTTGGAGATACGCAGTATTTT
V: TRBV10-1; D: TRBD1; size: .; J: TRBJ2-1; CDR3: CASSVAGGNEQFF; DNA: TGCGCCAGCAGCGTCGCAGGGGGCAATGAGCAGTTCTTC
V: TRBV3-1/TRBV3-2; D: TRBD2; size: .; J: TRBJ2-2; CDR3: CASSPGTSVGPGELFF; DNA: TGTGCCAGCAGCCCAGGGACTAGCGTTGGTCCCGGGGAGCTGTTTTTT
V: TRBV5-1; D: .; size: .; J: TRBJ1-3; CDR3: CASSLEQTSYSGNTIYF; DNA: TGCGCCAGCAGCTTGGAACAGACTTCTTACTCTGGAAACACCATATATTTT
V: TRBV5-6; D: TRBD1; size: .; J: TRBJ1-6; CDR3: CASSLSGAGGNSPLHF; DNA: TGTGCCAGCAGCTTGTCGGGGGCAGGGGGAAATTCACCCCTCCACTTT
V: TRBV12-3/TRBV12-4; D: .; size: .; J: TRBJ2-1; CDR3: CASGGLTLQFF; DNA: TGTGCCAGTGGGGGACTCACCCTGCAGTTCTTC
V: TRBV30; D: .; size: .; J: TRBJ1-2; CDR3: CAWDFGQNYGYTF; DNA: TGTGCCTGGGATTTTGGACAGAATTATGGCTACACCTTC
V: TRBV15; D: TRBD1; size: .; J: TRBJ2-7; CDR3: CATSRGAGQGGKYEQYF; DNA: TGTGCCACCAGCAGGGGTGCAGGACAGGGGGGCAAGTACGAGCAGTACTTC
V: TRBV18; D: .; size: .; J: TRBJ1-6; CDR3: CASSLGPAGQINSPLHF; DNA: TGTGCCAGCTCATTAGGGCCGGCCGGACAGATTAATTCACCCCTCCACTTT
V: TRBV4-1; D: .; size: .; J: TRBJ1-5; CDR3: CASSLIENQPQHF; DNA: TGCGCCAGCAGCCTTATTGAGAATCAGCCCCAGCATTTT
V: TRBV19; D: TRBD1; size: .; J: TRBJ1-2; CDR3: CASKRQGYGYTF; DNA: TGTGCCAGTAAACGACAGGGATATGGCTACACCTTC